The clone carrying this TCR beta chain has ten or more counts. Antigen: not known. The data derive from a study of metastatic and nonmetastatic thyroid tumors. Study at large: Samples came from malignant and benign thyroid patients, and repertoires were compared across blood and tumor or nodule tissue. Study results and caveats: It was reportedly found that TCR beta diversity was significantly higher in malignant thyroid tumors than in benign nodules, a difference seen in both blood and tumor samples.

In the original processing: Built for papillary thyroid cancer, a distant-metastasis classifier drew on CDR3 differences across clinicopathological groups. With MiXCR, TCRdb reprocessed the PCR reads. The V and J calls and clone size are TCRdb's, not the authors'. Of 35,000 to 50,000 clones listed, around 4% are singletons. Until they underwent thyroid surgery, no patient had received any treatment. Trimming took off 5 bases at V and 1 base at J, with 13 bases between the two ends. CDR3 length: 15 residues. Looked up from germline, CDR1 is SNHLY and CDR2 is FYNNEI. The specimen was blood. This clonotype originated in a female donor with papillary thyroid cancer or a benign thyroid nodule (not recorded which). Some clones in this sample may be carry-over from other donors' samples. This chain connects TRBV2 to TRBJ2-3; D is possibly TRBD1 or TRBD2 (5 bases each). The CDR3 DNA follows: TGTGCCAGCAGTCCCGAGGGGCCTGGCACAGATACGCAGTATTTT. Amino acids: CASSPEGPGTDTQYF.